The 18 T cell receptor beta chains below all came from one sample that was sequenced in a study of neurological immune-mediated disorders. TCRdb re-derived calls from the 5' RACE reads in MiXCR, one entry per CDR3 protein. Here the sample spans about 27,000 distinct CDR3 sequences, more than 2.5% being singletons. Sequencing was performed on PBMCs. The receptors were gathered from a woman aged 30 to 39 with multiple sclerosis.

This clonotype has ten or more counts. The CDR3 DNA reads as TGCGCCAGCAGCCCCCGGGACTACAATGAGCAGTTCTTC. Translation: CASSPRDYNEQFF. This chain joins TRBV5-1 and TRBJ2-1, with a tentative D call TRBD2 (5 bases). V shed 4 bases and J shed 3 bases, with 8 bases lying between them. Germline V gene data show CDR1 as SGHRS and CDR2 as YFSETQ. This CDR3 is 13 amino acids long.

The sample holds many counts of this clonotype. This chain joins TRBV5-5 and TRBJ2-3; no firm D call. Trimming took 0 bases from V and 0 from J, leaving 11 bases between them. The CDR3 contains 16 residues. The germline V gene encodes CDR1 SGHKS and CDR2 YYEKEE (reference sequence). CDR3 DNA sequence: TGTGCCAGCAGCTTGGTGGTACAGTCGAGCACAGATACGCAGTATTTT. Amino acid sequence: CASSLVVQSSTDTQYF.

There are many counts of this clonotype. The CDR3 sequence: CASSLEGGSSQPQHF. The DNA for the CDR3 is TGTGCCAGCAGCTTAGAGGGGGGATCGTCTCAGCCCCAGCATTTT. The chain carries TRBV7-2 and TRBJ1-5; a possible D gene is TRBD1 (6 bases). The CDR3 is made up of 15 amino acids. V lost 1 base and J 6 bases, leaving 13 bases between the germline ends. The germline gives CDR1 SGHTA, CDR2 FQGNSA.

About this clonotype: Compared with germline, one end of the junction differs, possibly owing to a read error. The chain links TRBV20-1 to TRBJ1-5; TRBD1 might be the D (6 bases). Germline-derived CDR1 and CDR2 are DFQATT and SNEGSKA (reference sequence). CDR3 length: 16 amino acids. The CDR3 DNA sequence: TGCAGTGCTACAAGCAGAGGGTACGGGGGCAATCAGCACCAGAATTTT. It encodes CSATSRGYGGNQHQNF.

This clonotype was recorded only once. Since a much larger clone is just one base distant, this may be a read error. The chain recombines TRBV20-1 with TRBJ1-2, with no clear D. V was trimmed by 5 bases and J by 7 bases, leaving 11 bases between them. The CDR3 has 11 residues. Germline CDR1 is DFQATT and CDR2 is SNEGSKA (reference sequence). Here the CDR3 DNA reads TGCAGTGCTCGCTCTTTCGCTGGCTACACCTTC. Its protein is CSARSFAGYTF.

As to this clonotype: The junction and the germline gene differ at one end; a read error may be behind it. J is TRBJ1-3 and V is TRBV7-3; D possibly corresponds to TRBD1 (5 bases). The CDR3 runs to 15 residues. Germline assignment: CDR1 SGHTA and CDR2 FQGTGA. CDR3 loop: CASSLTGTSGKTIYF. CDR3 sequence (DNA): TGTGCCAGCAGCTTAACCGGGACCTCTGGAAAAACCATATATTTT. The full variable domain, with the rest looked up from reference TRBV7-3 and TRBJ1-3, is GAGVSQTPSNKVTEKGKYVELRCDPISGHTALYWYRQSLGQGPEFLIYFQGTGAADDSGLPNDRFFAVRPEGSVSTLKIQRTERGDSAVYLCASSLTGTSGKTIYFGEGSWLTVV.

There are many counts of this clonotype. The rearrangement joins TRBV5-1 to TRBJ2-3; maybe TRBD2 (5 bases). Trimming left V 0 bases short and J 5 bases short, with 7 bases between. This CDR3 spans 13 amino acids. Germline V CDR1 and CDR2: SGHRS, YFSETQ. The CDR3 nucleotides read TGCGCCAGCAGCTTGGCCCGGGGAGATACGCAGTATTTT. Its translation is CASSLARGDTQYF.

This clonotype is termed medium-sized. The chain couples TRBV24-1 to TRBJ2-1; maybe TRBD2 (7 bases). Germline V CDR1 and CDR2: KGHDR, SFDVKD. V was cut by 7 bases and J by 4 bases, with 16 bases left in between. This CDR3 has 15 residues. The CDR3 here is CATRGRGETYNEQFF. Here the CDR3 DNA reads TGTGCCACCAGGGGGAGGGGGGAGACTTACAATGAGCAGTTCTTC.

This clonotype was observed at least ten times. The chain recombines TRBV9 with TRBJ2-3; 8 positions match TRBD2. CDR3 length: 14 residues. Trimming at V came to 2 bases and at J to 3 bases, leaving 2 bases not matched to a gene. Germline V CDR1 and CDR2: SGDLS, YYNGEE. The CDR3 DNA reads TGTGCCAGCAGCGTTAGCGGGGCGACAGATACGCAGTATTTT. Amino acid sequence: CASSVSGATDTQYF. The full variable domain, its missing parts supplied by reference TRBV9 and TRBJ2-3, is DSGVTQTPKHLITATGQRVTLRCSPRSGDLSVYWYQQSLDQGLQFLIQYYNGEERAKGNILERFSAQQFPDLHSELNLSSLELGDSALYFCASSVSGATDTQYFGPGTRLTVL.

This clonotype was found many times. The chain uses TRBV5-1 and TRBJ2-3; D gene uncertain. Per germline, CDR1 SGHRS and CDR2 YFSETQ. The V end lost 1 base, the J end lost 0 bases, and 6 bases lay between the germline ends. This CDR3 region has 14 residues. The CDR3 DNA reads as TGCGCCAGCAGCTTGAAGGTTAGCACAGATACGCAGTATTTT. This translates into CASSLKVSTDTQYF.

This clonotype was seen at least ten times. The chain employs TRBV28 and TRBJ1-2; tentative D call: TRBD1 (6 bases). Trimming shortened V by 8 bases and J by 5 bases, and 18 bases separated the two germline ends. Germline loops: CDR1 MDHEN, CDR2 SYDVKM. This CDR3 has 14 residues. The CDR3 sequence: CASCTDSLQYGYTF. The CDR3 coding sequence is TGTGCCAGCTGTACGGACAGTCTACAATATGGCTACACCTTC.

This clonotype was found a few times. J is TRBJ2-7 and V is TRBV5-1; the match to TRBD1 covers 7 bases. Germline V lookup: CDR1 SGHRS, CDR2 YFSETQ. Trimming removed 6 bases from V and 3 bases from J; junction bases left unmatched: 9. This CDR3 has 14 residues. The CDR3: CASTKTGQNYEQYF. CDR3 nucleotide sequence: TGCGCCAGCACCAAGACAGGGCAAAACTACGAGCAGTACTTC.

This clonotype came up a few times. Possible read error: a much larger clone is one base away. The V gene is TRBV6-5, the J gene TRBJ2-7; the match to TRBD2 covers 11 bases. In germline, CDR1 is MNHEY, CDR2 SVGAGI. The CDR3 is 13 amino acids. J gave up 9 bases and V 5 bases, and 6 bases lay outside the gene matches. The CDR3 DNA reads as TGTGCCAGCAGTCCCACGGGACTAGCGGCGCAGTACTTC. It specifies CASSPTGLAAQYF.

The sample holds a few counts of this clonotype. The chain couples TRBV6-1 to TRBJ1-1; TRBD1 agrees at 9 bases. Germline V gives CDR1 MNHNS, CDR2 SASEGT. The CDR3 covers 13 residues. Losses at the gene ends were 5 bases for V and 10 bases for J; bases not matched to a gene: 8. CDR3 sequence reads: CASSPRDREGAFF. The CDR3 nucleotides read TGTGCCAGCAGTCCTCGGGACAGGGAGGGAGCTTTCTTT.

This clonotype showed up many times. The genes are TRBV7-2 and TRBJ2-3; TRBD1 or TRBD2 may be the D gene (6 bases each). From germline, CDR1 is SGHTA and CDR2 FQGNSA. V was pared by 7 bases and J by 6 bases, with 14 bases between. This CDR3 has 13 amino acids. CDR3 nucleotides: TGTGCCAGCAACCCGAAAGGGGGGGATACGCAGTATTTT. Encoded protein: CASNPKGGDTQYF.

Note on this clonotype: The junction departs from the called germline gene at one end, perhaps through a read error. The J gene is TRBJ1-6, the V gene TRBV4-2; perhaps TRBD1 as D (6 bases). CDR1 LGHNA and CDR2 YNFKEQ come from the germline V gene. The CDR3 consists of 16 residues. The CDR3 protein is CASSQDWVQGNSPLNF. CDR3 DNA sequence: TGTGCCAGCAGCCAAGATTGGGTCCAGGGGAATTCACCCCTCAACTTT.

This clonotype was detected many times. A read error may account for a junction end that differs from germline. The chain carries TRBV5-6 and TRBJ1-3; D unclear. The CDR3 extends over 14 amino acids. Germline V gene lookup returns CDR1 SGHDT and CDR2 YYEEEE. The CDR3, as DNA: TGTGCCAGCAGCCCCAGGACTGTTGGAAAAACCATATATTTT. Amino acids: CASSPRTVGKTIYF.

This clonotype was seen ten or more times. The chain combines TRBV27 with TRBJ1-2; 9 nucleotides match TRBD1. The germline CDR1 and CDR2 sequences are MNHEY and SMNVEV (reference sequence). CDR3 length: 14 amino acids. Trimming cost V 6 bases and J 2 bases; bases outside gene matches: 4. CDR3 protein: CASRKGQGNYGYTF. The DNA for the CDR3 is TGTGCCAGCAGAAAGGGACAGGGCAACTATGGCTACACCTTC.